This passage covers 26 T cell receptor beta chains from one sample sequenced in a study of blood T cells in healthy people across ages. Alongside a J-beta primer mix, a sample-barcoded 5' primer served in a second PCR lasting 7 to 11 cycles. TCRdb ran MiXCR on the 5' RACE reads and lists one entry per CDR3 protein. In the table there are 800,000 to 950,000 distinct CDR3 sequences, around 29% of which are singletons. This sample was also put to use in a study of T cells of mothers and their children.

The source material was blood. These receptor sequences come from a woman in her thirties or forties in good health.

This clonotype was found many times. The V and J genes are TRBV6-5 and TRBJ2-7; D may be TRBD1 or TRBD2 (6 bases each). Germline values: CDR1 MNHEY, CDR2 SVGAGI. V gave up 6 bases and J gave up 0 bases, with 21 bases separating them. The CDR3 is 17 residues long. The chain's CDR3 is CASSPLGGGAGSYEQYF. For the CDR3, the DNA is TGTGCCAGCAGCCCCCTCGGAGGGGGTGCGGGCTCCTACGAGCAGTACTTC.

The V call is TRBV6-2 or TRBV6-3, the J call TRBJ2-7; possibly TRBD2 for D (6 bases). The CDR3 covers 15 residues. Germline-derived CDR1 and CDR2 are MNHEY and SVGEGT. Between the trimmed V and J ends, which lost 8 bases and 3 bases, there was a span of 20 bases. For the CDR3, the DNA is TGTGCCAGCGAGAACGGGGCGGGAACTGACTACGAGCAGTACTTC. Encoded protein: CASENGAGTDYEQYF.

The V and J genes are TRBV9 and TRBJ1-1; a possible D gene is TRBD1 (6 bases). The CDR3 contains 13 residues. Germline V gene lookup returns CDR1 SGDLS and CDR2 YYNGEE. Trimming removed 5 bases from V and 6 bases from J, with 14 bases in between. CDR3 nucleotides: TGTGCCAGCAGAGGAGCAGGGGCCCCTGAAGCTTTCTTT. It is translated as CASRGAGAPEAFF.

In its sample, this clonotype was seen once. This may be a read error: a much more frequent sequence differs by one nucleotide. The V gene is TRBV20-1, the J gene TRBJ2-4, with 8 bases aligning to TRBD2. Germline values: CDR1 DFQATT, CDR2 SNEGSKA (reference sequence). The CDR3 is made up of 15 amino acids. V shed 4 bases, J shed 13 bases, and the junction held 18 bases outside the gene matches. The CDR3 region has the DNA TGCAGTGCTACTCAAAGCGGGGGACGCTTCAATGAGCAGTACTTC. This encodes CSATQSGGRFNEQYF.

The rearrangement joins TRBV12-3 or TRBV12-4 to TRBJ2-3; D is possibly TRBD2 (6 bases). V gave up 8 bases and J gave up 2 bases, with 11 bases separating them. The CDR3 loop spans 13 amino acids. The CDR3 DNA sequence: TGTGCCAGCGGCTCTAGCGTCACAGATACGCAGTATTTT. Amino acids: CASGSSVTDTQYF.

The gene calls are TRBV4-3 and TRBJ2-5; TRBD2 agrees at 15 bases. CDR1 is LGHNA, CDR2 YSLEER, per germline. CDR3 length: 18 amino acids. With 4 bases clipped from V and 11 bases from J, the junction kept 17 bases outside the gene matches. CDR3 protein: CASSPGLAGGPRYNEQYF. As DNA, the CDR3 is TGCGCCAGCAGCCCCGGACTAGCGGGAGGGCCGAGATACAATGAGCAGTACTTC.

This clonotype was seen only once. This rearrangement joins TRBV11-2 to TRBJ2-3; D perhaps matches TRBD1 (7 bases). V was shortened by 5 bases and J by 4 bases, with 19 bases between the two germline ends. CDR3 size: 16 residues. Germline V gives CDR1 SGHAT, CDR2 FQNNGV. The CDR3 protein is CASSPRGRGSADTQYF. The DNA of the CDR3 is TGTGCCAGCAGCCCTAGGGGGCGGGGTAGCGCAGATACGCAGTATTTT.

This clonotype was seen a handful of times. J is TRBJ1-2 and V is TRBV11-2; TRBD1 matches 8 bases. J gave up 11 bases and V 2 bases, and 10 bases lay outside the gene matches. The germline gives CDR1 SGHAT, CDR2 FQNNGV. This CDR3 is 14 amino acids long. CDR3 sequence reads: CASSLRLTGAFYTF. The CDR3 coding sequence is TGTGCCAGCAGCTTAAGATTGACAGGGGCGTTTTACACCTTC.

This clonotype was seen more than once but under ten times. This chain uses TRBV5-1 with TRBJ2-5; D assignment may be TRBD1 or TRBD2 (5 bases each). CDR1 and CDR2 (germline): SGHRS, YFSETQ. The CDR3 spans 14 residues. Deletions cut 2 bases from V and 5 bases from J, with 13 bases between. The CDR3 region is CASSFAGRVETQYF. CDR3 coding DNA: TGCGCCAGCAGCTTCGCAGGGAGAGTCGAGACCCAGTACTTC.

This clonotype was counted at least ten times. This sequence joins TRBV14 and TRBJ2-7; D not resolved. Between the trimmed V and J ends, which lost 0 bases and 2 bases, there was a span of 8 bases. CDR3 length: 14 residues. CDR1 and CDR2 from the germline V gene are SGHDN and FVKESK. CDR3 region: CASSQDLAAYEQYF. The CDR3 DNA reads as TGTGCCAGCAGCCAAGATCTTGCCGCCTACGAGCAGTACTTC.

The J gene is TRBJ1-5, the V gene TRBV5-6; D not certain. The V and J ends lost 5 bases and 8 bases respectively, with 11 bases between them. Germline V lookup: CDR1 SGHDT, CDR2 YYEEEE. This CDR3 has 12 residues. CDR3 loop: CASSVQAEPQHF. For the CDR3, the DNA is TGTGCCAGCAGTGTGCAGGCGGAGCCCCAGCATTTT. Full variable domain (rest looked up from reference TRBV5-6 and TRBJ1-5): DAGVTQSPTHLIKTRGQQVTLRCSPKSGHDTVSWYQQALGQGPQFIFQYYEEEERQRGNFPDRFSGHQFPNYSSELNVNALLLGDSALYLCASSVQAEPQHFGDGTRLSIL.

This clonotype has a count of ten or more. The DNA for the CDR3 is TGTGCCAGCAGTGCGGGACTAGCGGGGGCTTACGAGCAGTTCTTC. As protein: CASSAGLAGAYEQFF. The gene calls are TRBV12-3 or TRBV12-4 and TRBJ2-1; 14 bases map to TRBD2. V dropped 5 bases and J dropped 10; count of bases not matched to a gene: 7. CDR3 size: 15 residues.

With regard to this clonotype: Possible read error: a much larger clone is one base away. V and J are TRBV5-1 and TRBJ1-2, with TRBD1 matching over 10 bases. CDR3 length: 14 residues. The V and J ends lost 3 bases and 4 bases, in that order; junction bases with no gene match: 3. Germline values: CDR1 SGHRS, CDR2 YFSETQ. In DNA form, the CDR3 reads TGCGCCAGCAGCTACGGACAGGGGGGCTATGGCTACACCTTC. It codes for CASSYGQGGYGYTF.

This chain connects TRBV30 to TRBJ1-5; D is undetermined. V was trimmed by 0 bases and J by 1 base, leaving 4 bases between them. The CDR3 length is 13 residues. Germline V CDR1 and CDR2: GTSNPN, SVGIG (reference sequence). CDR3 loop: CAWSVESNQPQHF. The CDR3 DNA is TGTGCCTGGAGTGTAGAGAGCAATCAGCCCCAGCATTTT.

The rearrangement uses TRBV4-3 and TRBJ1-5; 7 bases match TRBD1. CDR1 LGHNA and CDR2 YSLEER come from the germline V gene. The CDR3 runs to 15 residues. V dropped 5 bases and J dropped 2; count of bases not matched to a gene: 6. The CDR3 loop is CASSTRQGGNQPQHF. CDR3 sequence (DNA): TGCGCCAGCAGCACCAGACAGGGCGGCAATCAGCCCCAGCATTTT.

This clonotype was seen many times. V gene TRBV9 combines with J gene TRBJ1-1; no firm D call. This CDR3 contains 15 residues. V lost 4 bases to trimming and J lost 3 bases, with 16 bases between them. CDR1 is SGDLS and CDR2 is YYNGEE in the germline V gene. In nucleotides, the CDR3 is TGTGCCAGCAGCCCTAGGCCACAGTTAGACACTGAAGCTTTCTTT. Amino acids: CASSPRPQLDTEAFF. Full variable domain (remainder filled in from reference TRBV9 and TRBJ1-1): DSGVTQTPKHLITATGQRVTLRCSPRSGDLSVYWYQQSLDQGLQFLIQYYNGEERAKGNILERFSAQQFPDLHSELNLSSLELGDSALYFCASSPRPQLDTEAFFGQGTRLTVV.

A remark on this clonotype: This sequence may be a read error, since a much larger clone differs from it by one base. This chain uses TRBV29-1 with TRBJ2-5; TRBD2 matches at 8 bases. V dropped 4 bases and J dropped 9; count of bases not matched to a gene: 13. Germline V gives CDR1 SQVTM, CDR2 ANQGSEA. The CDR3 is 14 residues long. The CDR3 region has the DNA TGCAGCGTTGTAGGGGCGGGGGGCGGGGAGGCCCAGTACTTC. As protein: CSVVGAGGGEAQYF. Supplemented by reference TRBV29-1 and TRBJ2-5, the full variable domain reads SAVISQKPSRDICQRGTSLTIQCQVDSQVTMMFWYRQQPGQSLTLIATANQGSEATYESGFVIDKFPISRPNLTFSTLTVSNMSPEDSSIYLCSVVGAGGGEAQYFGPGTRLLVL.

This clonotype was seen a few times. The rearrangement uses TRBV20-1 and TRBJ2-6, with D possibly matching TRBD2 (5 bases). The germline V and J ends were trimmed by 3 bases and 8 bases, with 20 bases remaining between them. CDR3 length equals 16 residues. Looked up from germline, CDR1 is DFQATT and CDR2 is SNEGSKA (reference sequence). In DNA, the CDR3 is TGCAGTGCTAGGGGCCCCGGAGGTGGAACTTCCAACGTCCTGACTTTC. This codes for CSARGPGGGTSNVLTF.

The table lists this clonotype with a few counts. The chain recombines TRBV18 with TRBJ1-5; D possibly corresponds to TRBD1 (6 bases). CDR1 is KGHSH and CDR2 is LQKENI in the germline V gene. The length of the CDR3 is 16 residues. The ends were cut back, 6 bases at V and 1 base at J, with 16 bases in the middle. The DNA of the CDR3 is TGTGCCAGCTCCGCCGGAACAGGGTGGAGCAATCAGCCCCAGCATTTT. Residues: CASSAGTGWSNQPQHF.

CDR3 DNA: TGTGCCAGCAGCGTAGGTCATTCCTCGAACACTGAAGCTTTCTTT. Amino acid sequence: CASSVGHSSNTEAFF. The V gene is TRBV9, the J gene TRBJ1-1; no reliable D call. Trimming stripped 0 bases from V and 1 base from J, with 10 bases between. Germline assignment: CDR1 SGDLS and CDR2 YYNGEE. There are 15 residues in the CDR3.

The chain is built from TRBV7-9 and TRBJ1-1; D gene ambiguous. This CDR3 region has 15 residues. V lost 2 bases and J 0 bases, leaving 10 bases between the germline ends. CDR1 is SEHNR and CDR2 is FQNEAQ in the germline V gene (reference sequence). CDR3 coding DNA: TGTGCCAGCAGCTTATTAGCCCTCATGAACACTGAAGCTTTCTTT. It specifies CASSLLALMNTEAFF. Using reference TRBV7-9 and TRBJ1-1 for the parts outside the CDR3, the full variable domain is DTGVSQNPRHKITKRGQNVTFRCDPISEHNRLYWYRQTLGQGPEFLTYFQNEAQLEKSRLLSDRFSAERPKGSFSTLEIQRTEQGDSAMYLCASSLLALMNTEAFFGQGTRLTVV.

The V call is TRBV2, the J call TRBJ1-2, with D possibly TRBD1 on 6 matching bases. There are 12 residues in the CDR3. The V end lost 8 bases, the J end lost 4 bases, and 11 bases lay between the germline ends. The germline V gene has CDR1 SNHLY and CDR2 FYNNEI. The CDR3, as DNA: TGTGCCAGCCAGGAGGGGGGCTATGGCTACACCTTC. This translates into CASQEGGYGYTF. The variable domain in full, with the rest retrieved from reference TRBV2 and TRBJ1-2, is EPEVTQTPSHQVTQMGQEVILRCVPISNHLYFYWYRQILGQKVEFLVSFYNNEISEKSEIFDDQFSVERPDGSNFTLKIRSTKLEDSAMYFCASQEGGYGYTFGSGTRLTVV.

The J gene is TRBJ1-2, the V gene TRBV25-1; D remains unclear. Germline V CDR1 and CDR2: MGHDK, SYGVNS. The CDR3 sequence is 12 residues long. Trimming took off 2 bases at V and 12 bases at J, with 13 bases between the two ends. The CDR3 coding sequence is TGTGCCAGCAGTGAAAGGAGTAGCTTACACACCTTC. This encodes CASSERSSLHTF.

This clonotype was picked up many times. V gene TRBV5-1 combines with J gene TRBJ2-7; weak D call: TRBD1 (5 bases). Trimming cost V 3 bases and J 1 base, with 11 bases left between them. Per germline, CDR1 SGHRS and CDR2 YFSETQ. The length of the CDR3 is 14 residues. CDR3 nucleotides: TGCGCCAGCAGCTATTCCGACAGTTCCTACGAGCAGTACTTC. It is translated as CASSYSDSSYEQYF.

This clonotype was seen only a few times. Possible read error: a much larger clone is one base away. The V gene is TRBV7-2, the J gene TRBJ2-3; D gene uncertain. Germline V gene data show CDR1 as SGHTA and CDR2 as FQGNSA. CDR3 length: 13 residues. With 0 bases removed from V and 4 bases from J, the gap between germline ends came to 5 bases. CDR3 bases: TGTGCCAGCAGCTTAGCGAAGGCAGATACGCAGTATTTT. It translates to CASSLAKADTQYF.

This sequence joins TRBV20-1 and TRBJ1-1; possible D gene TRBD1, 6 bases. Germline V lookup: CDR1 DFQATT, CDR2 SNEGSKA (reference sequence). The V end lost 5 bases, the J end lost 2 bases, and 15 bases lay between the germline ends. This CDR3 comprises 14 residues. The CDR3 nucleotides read TGCAGTGCTTTTAACAGGGCGGGAAACACTGAAGCTTTCTTT. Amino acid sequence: CSAFNRAGNTEAFF.